The source of this T cell receptor beta chain is a study of regulatory T cells in long-lasting Graves disease (dated by TCRdb to the early 2020s). In the study overall: To count as having persistent Graves' disease, a patient had to have received antithyroid drug treatment for over 5 years with TSH receptor autoantibodies remaining persistently positive. On average, persistent Graves' disease patients in the clinical cohort had been on antithyroid drugs for around ten years. The study took place in China and was registered as a clinical trial. A total of about 33 samples were covered by TCR sequencing, comprising about 13 persistent and some 20 newly diagnosed Graves' disease patients. This study used TCR sequencing and RNA sequencing of peripheral blood to compare persistent Graves' disease patients against newly diagnosed Graves' disease patients.

The method was multiplex PCR. Sequencing used an Illumina HiSeq 4000. iRepertoire HTBI primers and Arm-PCR amplification of CDR3 regions were used to construct TCR beta libraries. Before sequencing, the PCR products underwent gel purification. In the original analysis: Across samples, about 64 TRBV and 13 to 15 TRBJ segments were identified and used for gene usage analysis of CDR3 amino acid clonotypes. Filtered high-quality paired reads were merged into contigs using COPE and FqMerger. BLAST was used to align contigs to IMGT TRBV, TRBD and TRBJ reference genes, and CDR3 was defined according to IMGT. Clonotypes above 0.1% frequency were classified as highly expanded clones. Repertoire diversity was measured by Shannon entropy, and V-J evenness by the Gini coefficient. Clonotypes shared by more than one individual were considered public. The raw public reads went through TCRdb reprocessing: fastp at Q25, MiXCR clone calling, in-frame beta chains kept. Here each entry gathers all rows of one CDR3 protein and keeps the most common genes and DNA. These V and J calls rely on TCRdb rather than the paper's analysis. The sample yields some 440,000 distinct CDR3 sequences; under 25% were counted once. The top ten constitute approximately 7.8% of the sample.

The V and J ends are trimmed by 6 bases and 1 base, leaving 9 bases between them. The CDR3, cysteine through phenylalanine, is 13 amino acids long. Left in the record is the CDR3 DNA by itself, 39 bases read in frame from the first base. The germline V gene provides CDR1 MNHNS and CDR2 SASEGT. Broader findings and caveats from the paper: Persistent patients shared more public clonotypes among themselves (approximately 2,500) than newly diagnosed patients did (nearly 1,000). Lower TCR Shannon entropy and fewer highly expanded clones were observed in persistent Graves' disease patients than in newly diagnosed patients, which suggested clonal expansion. The small sample size was acknowledged by the authors as a limitation that may reduce accuracy. Preferential use of TRBV28, TRBJ1-2 and TRBJ2-5 was observed in persistent disease, whereas TRBV20-1 and TRBJ2-1 were favored in newly diagnosed disease. Sequencing and analysis were limited to the TCR beta chain. Peripheral blood alone was examined, since thyroid tissue, which constituted the primary lesion, could not be accessed.

The time point tag for this specimen amounts to: persistent/refractory GD, antithyroid drugs over 5 years with positive TRAb. For both TCR sequencing and RNA sequencing, RNA was extracted from PBMCs in TRIzol. Graves' disease was diagnosed according to American Thyroid Association guidelines. Patients were recruited from an endocrinology department in Xi'an, China. Each patient gave 7 to 9.5 milliliters of peripheral blood, collected in an EDTA anticoagulant tube. Ficoll Paque Plus density gradient separation was used to isolate PBMCs, and no further T cell sorting was performed. An Agilent 2100 Bioanalyzer and agarose gel were used to check RNA quality, and a NanoDrop 2000 was used to measure RNA concentration. In this sample, this clonotype turned up a few times. This clone's antigen is unknown. Per-base quality was not reported, and no clone a single base away is much larger than it.

The sequence came from a female donor with Graves disease. This sequence uses TRBV6-1 and TRBJ1-1; confidence is insufficient to name the D gene. The input for sequencing was peripheral blood mononuclear cells (PBMCs), taken when the disease was refractory, from a patient treated with antithyroid drugs. The DNA sequence is TGTGCCAGCAGCAACAGTCGGAACACTGAAGCTTTCTTT. Translated, this is CASSNSRNTEAFF.